The clone carrying this T cell receptor (beta chain) occurred a few times. The data belong to a study of blood T cell repertoires in COVID-19. Across the study: Samples came from the United States, Italy and Spain, spanning acute and convalescent COVID-19. T cells, B-cell-depleted T cells, or PBMCs supplied cDNA or gDNA.

Trimming at V came to 1 base and at J to 5 bases, leaving 3 bases not matched to a gene. The CDR3 covers 15 residues. CDR1 SGHRS and CDR2 YFSETQ come from the germline V gene. In the study's own analysis: The authors estimated nucleated cell counts from reference gene primer amplification. Profiling relied on immunoSEQ multiplex PCR, and the TCRdb table lists in-frame clones only, not all of them. The V and J calls and clone size were taken over from that table, and D and trimming were inferred from the DNA. The table lists about 300,000 clones, approximately 90% of them singletons. This receptor was obtained from a woman under 40 who had recovered from COVID-19. The sequenced material came from peripheral blood. The chain has TRBV5-1 and TRBJ1-5; 10 bases agree with TRBD1. The CDR3 region is CASSLSGQGDQPQHF. In DNA, the CDR3 is TGCGCCAGCAGCTTGTCTGGACAGGGGGATCAGCCCCAGCATTTT.